This T cell receptor (beta chain) was observed in a study of T cell responses to AZD1222 COVID-19 vaccine. Whole-study results and caveats: Among the donors, most were white British and more were female, and clonal diversity was possibly underestimated.

Repertoires were generated with immunoSEQ multiplex PCR, while TCRdb's copy carries only in-frame clones and drops some. Of around 250,000 clones in the sample, approximately 93% were seen once. Comment on this clone: Its antigen remains unknown. This same CDR3 is encoded by further DNA sequences in the sample.

The material sequenced was peripheral blood, taken on day 0 of AZD1222 vaccination. The sequence came from an adult in good health.

CDR3 loop: CASRRQGNTEAFF. For the CDR3, the DNA is TGTGCCAGCAGGAGACAGGGTAACACTGAAGCTTTCTTT. The V and J genes are TRBV12-3 or TRBV12-4 and TRBJ1-1, with TRBD1 identical over 7 bases. J was trimmed by 2 bases and V by 6 bases; bases with no gene match: 3. This CDR3 is built from 13 residues.